This TCR beta chain was found in a study of T cell changes during pregnancy in multiple sclerosis. The protocol was immunoSEQ multiplex PCR, while the TCRdb copy is restricted to in-frame clones and leaves out a portion. The sample lists 40,000 to 45,000 clones, about 89% occurring once. V was cut by 2 bases and J by 8 bases, with 15 bases left in between. This CDR3 region has 14 residues. Germline lookup yields CDR1 MDHEN and CDR2 SYDVKM. This clone has just a few counts. The TCR was taken from a female donor with multiple sclerosis, enrolled in a pregnancy study. Sequencing was performed on CD4+ T cells from peripheral blood mononuclear cells, taken in the first trimester of pregnancy. V and J are TRBV28 and TRBJ1-2; D perhaps matches TRBD1 (5 bases). CDR3 in amino acids: CASSLGKGLGGYTF. CDR3 DNA sequence: TGTGCCAGCAGTTTAGGGAAGGGGCTCGGAGGCTACACCTTC.